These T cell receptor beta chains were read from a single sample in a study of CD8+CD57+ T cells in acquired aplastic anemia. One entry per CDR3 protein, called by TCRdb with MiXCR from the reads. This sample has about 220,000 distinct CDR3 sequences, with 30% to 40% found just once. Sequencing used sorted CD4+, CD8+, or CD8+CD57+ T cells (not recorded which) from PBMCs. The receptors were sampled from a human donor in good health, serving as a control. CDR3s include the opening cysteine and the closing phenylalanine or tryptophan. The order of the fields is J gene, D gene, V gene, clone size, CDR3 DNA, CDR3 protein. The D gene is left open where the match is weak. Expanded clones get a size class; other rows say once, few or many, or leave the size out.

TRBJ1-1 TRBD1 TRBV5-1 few TGCGCCAGCAGCTTTACAGGGGCAGGCACTGAAGCTTTCTTT CASSFTGAGTEAFF
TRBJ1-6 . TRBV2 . TGTGCCAGCAGAACGATCCAGGCGTCGCTTTCACCCCCCCACTTT CASRTIQASLSPPHF
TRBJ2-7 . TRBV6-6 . TGTGCCAGCAGTTACTCAGTTCACAGATCAAGCAACGAGCAGTACTTC CASSYSVHRSSNEQYF
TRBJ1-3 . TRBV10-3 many TGTGCCATCTCCGCGACCGGGACGGGCTCTGGAAACACCATATATTTT CAISATGTGSGNTIYF
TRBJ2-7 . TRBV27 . TGTGCCAGCAGTTTCTCCGGGGTTAACTACGAGCAGTACTTC CASSFSGVNYEQYF
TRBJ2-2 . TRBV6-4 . TGTGCCAGCAGTGATACGGAATCCGGGGAGCTGTTTTTT CASSDTESGELFF
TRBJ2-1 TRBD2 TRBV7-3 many TGTGCCAGCAGCCTCCAGACTAGCGGAGACAATGAGCAGTTCTTC CASSLQTSGDNEQFF
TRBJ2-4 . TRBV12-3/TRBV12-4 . TGTGCCAGCAGCGTACACAGTAGTATAGCCAAAAGCATTCAGTACTTC CASSVHSSIAKSIQYF
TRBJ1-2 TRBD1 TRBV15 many TGTGCCACCAGCAGAGACCCGACAGGGGGCTATGGCTACACCTTC CATSRDPTGGYGYTF
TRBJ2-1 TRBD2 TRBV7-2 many TGTGCCAGCACCCCTAGACTAGCGGGGGCCTACAATGAGCAGTTCTTC CASTPRLAGAYNEQFF
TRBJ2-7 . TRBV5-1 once TGCGCCGACAGGTCCTCCTCCTACGAGCAGTACTTC CADRSSSYEQYF
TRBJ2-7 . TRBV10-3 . TGTGCCATCAGTGAGTCAAGGGAGCGAGTGAAGCAGTACTTC CAISESRERVKQYF
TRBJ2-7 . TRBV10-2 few TGCGCCAGCGGTACCTACGAGCAGTACTTC CASGTYEQYF
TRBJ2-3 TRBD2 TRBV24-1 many TGTGCCACCAGTGAACTAGCGGGGATCACAGATACGCAGTATTTT CATSELAGITDTQYF
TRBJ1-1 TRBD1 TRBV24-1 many TGTGCCACCAGTGTCTCGGGACAGGGTGAAGCTTTCTTT CATSVSGQGEAFF
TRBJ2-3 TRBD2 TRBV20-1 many TGCAGTGCTAGCAACCCCGGGACTAGCGGGAGCTTGTTCACAGATACGCAGTATTTT CSASNPGTSGSLFTDTQYF
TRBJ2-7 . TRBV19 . TGTGCCAGTAGTTCGACAGGGGAGGGCGAGCAGTACTTC CASSSTGEGEQYF
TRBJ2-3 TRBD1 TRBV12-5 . TGTGCTAGTGGTTTGGACGACAGGGGTTCCCAGTATTTT CASGLDDRGSQYF
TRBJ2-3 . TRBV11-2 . TGTGCCAGCAGCAAAACCACGGGAGTCTTCACAGATACGCAGTATTTT CASSKTTGVFTDTQYF
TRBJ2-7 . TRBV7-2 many TGTGCCAGCACCCGGGACCGCTGGTACGAGCAGTACTTC CASTRDRWYEQYF
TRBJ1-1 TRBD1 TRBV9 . TGTGCCAGCAGTCGTAGAACAGGGGGTGACACTGAAGCTTTCTTT CASSRRTGGDTEAFF
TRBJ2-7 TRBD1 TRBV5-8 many TGTGCCAGCAGCTTGTGGGACAGCTACGAGCAGTACTTC CASSLWDSYEQYF
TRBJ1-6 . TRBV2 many TGTGCCAGCATGAAATATGGACAGTATAATTCACCCCTCCACTTT CASMKYGQYNSPLHF
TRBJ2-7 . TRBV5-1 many TGCGCCAGCAGCTTCGCGTCGACCCAATACGAGCAGTACTTC CASSFASTQYEQYF
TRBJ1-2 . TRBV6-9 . TGTTCCAGCAGTGATTCAATAACCGCTTATGGCCACACCTTC CSSSDSITAYGHTF
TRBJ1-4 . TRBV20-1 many TGCAGTGCTAGAGATGGTGGGCCGTCAACTAATGAAAAACTGTTTTTT CSARDGGPSTNEKLFF
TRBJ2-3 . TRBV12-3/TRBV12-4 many TGTGCCAGCAGTCCTACCAGAGCGCAGTATTTT CASSPTRAQYF
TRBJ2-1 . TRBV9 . TGTGCCAGCAGCGGGGATGAGCAGTTCTTC CASSGDEQFF
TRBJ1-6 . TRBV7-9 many TGTGCCAGCAGCTTACGACAGCTCCAAGCAGGCTCCTATAATTCACCCCTCCACTTT CASSLRQLQAGSYNSPLHF
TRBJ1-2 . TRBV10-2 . TGCGCCAGCAGTGAGTTACGGTCTTGGTATGGCTACACCTTC CASSELRSWYGYTF
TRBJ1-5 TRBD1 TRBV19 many TGTGCCAGTAGGCCCGGACAGGGGAATCAGCCCCAGCATTTT CASRPGQGNQPQHF
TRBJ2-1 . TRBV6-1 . TGTGCCAGCCGGGACTTCTCTACCTACAATGAGCAGTTCTTC CASRDFSTYNEQFF
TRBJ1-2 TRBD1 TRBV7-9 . TGTGCCAGCCGGGACAGTACCTATGGCTACACCTTC CASRDSTYGYTF
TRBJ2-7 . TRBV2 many TGTGCCAGCTCCTATGCTAGGGGTGAGGGGGAGCAGTACTTC CASSYARGEGEQYF
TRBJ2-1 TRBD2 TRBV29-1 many TGCAGCGACCCCCGGCGGGGGGGTTCCTACAATGAGCAGTTCTTC CSDPRRGGSYNEQFF
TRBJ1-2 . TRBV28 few TGTGCCAGCAGTTTCAGGGCTAACTATGGCTACACCTTC CASSFRANYGYTF
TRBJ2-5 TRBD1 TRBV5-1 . TGCGTCAGCAGCTTGGCAGGACAGGGGGCGACGGTAGGGTACTTC CVSSLAGQGATVGYF
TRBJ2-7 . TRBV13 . TGTGCCAGCAGCCCCCCTAGATCCTACGAGCAGTACTTC CASSPPRSYEQYF
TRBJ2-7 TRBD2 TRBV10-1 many TGCGCCAGCAGCAAGGGAGGGCTAACCGAGCAGTACTTC CASSKGGLTEQYF
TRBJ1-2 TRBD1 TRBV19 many TGTGCCAGTAGTATAGTCCGACAGGGGGCCGGCTACACCTTC CASSIVRQGAGYTF
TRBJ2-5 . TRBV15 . TGTGCCACCAGCGGCCAACTGGTTGCGGGAGAGACCCAGTACTTC CATSGQLVAGETQYF
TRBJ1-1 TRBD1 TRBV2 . TGTGCCAGCAGTCGACAGGGGGCGTCAAGCACTGAAGCTTCCTTT CASSRQGASSTEASF
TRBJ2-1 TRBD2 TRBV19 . TGTGCCAGTAGTATGGGGGGGGGAAACAATGAGCAGTTCTTC CASSMGGGNNEQFF
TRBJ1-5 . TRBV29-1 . TGCAGCGTGCGCCTGGGGGAGGATCAGCCCCGGCATTTT CSVRLGEDQPRHF
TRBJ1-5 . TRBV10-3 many TGTGCCATCAGTGACTGGGACGGTCAGCCCCAGCATTTT CAISDWDGQPQHF
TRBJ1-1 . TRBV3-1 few TGTGCCAGCAGCCATGGTGACAGGAACACTGAAGCTTTCTTT CASSHGDRNTEAFF
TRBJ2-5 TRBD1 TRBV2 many TGTGCCAGCAGTTGGGACAGGGGTTACGAGACCCAGTACTTC CASSWDRGYETQYF
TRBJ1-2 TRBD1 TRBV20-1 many TGCAGTGCTAAAGACAGGGACGTTACGGGCTACACCTTC CSAKDRDVTGYTF